The entry below gives a single TCR beta chain sequence along with its context. Its antigen has not been determined. Within one base of it there is no much larger clone, and no base qualities were kept. The time point label, read with the paper, signifies: persistent/refractory GD, antithyroid drugs over 5 years with positive TRAb. For both TCR sequencing and RNA sequencing, RNA was extracted from PBMCs using TRIzol. The diagnosis of Graves' disease was made according to American Thyroid Association guidelines. Recruitment of patients was carried out at an endocrinology department in Xi'an, China. From each patient, around 9 milliliters of peripheral blood was collected into an EDTA anticoagulant tube. PBMCs were isolated by Ficoll Paque Plus density gradient separation without further T cell sorting. RNA quality was checked with an Agilent 2100 Bioanalyzer and agarose gel, and concentration with a NanoDrop 2000.

The library was made by multiplex PCR. Instrument used: Illumina HiSeq 4000. CDR3 regions were amplified by Arm-PCR with iRepertoire HTBI primers to construct TCR beta libraries. PCR products were gel purified before sequencing. As for how the authors treated the data: Gene usage analysis of CDR3 amino acid clonotypes relied on the roughly 67 TRBV and 14 TRBJ segments identified across samples. COPE and FqMerger were used to merge the filtered high-quality paired reads into contigs. BLAST was used to align contigs to IMGT TRBV, TRBD and TRBJ reference genes, with CDR3 defined following IMGT. Any clonotype with a frequency above 0.1% was classified as a highly expanded clone. Shannon entropy was used to measure repertoire diversity, and the Gini coefficient was used to measure V-J evenness. Public clonotypes were defined as clonotypes shared by more than one individual. The public reads were reanalyzed by TCRdb: fastp trimming at Q25, MiXCR alignment, in-frame beta chains only. Each record represents a unique CDR3 protein, reported with the most common genes and DNA among its rows. V and J calls and clone size were set by TCRdb, not the authors. In all, the sample holds around 450,000 distinct CDR3 sequences, and 20% to 25% of those were seen once. Around 7% of the sample rests with the top ten.

This specimen comes from a study of regulatory T cells in long-lasting Graves disease (dated by TCRdb to the early 2020s). Regarding the study in general: Persistent Graves' disease was defined as antithyroid drug treatment for over 5 years with persistently positive TSH receptor autoantibodies. Persistent Graves' disease patients were compared with newly diagnosed Graves' disease patients by peripheral blood TCR sequencing and RNA sequencing. The study was registered as a clinical trial and conducted in China. A total of roughly 35 samples underwent TCR sequencing: about 13 from persistent and approximately 20 from newly diagnosed Graves' disease patients. On average, persistent Graves' disease patients in the clinical cohort had been on antithyroid drugs for around ten years. Points the paper makes about the study in general: Sequencing and analysis were restricted to the TCR beta chain. The study examined only peripheral blood because the primary lesion, thyroid tissue, could not be accessed. As a limitation, the authors acknowledged that the small sample size may reduce accuracy. Compared with newly diagnosed patients, persistent Graves' disease patients had lower TCR Shannon entropy and fewer highly expanded clones, which suggests clonal expansion. TRBV28, TRBJ1-2 and TRBJ2-5 were preferentially used in persistent disease, while TRBV20-1 and TRBJ2-1 were favored in newly diagnosed disease. Persistent patients shared more public clonotypes among themselves (fewer than 3,000) than newly diagnosed patients did (about 900).

V was cut back by 2 bases and J by 5 bases, leaving a gap of 13 bases between them. Taken from cysteine to phenylalanine, the CDR3 has 14 residues. Only the CDR3 portion is preserved as DNA: 42 bases, with reading frame beginning at the first base. In the germline V gene (reference sequence), CDR1 corresponds to SEHNR and CDR2 to FQNEAQ. This clonotype was obtained from a female donor with Graves disease. The sequence is built from TRBV7-9 and TRBJ2-7; possibly the D gene is TRBD1, per 6 matching bases. Sample: peripheral blood mononuclear cells (PBMCs), taken when the disease was refractory, from a patient treated with antithyroid drugs. The CDR3 reads as follows: CASSLSGAGHEQYF. The nucleotides are TGTGCCAGCAGCTTATCAGGGGCTGGCCACGAGCAGTACTTC.